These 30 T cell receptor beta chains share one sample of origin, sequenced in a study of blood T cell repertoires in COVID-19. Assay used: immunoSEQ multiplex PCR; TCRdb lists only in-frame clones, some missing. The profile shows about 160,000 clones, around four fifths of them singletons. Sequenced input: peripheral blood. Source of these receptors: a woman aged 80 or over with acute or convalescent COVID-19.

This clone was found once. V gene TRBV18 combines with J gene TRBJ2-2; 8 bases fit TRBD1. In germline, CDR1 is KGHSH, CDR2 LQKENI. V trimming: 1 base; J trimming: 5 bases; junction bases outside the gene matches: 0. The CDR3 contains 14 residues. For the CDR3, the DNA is TGTGCCAGCTCACCACGGACAGGGACCGGGGAGCTGTTTTTT. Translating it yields CASSPRTGTGELFF.

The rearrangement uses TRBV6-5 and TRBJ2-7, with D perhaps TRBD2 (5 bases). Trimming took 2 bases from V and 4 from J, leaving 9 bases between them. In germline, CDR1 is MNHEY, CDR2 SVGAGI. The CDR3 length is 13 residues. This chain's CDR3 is CASSYGRGYEQYF. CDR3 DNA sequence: TGTGCCAGCAGTTACGGGAGAGGGTACGAGCAGTACTTC.

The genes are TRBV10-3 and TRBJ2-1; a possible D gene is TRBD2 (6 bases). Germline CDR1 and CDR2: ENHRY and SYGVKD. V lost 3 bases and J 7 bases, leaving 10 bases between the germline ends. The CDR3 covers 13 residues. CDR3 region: CAISDRAGNEQFF. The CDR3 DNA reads TGTGCCATCAGTGACAGGGCGGGAAATGAGCAGTTCTTC.

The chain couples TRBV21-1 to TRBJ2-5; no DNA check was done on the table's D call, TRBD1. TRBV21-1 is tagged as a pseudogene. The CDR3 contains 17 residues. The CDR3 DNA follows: TGTGCCAGCAGGGGGACAGGGAGCCTAATGGGTCAAGAGACCCAGTACTTC. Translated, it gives CASRGTGSLMGQETQYF.

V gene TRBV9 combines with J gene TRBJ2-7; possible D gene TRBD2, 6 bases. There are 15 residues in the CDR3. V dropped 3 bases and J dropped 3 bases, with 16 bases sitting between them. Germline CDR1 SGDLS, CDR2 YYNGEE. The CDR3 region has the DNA TGTGCCAGCAGCGGGGCCGTGTCGGGAGACTACGAGCAGTACTTC. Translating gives CASSGAVSGDYEQYF.

CDR3 in amino acids: CASRSIAGGPYNEQFF. CDR3 nucleotide sequence: TGTGCCAGTAGATCAATAGCGGGAGGGCCGTACAATGAGCAGTTCTTC. The chain has TRBV19 and TRBJ2-1, with 11 nucleotides matching TRBD2. CDR1 LNHDA and CDR2 SQIVND come from the germline V gene (reference sequence). The CDR3 loop spans 16 amino acids. Trimming removed 6 bases from V and 4 bases from J; junction bases left unmatched: 8.

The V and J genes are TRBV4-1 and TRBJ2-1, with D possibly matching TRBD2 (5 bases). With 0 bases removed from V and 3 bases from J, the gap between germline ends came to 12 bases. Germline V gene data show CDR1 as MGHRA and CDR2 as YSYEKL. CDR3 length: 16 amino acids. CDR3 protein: CASSQEGNGDYNEQFF. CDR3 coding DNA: TGCGCCAGCAGCCAAGAAGGCAACGGGGACTACAATGAGCAGTTCTTC.

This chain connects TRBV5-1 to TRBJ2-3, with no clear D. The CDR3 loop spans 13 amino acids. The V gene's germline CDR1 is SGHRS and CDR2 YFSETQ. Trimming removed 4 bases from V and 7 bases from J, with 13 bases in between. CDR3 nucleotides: TGCGCCAGCAGCCCCCAGCGAGATAATACGCAGTATTTT. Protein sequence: CASSPQRDNTQYF.

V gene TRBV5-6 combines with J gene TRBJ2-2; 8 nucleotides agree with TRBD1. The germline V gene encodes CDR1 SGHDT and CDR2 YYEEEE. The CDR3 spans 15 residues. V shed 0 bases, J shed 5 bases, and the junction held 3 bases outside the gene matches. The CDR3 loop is CASSLEGQGTGELFF. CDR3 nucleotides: TGTGCCAGCAGCTTGGAAGGACAGGGAACCGGGGAGCTGTTTTTT.

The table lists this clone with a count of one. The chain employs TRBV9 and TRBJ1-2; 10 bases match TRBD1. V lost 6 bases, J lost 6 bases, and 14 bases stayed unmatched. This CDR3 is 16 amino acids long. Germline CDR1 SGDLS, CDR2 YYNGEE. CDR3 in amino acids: CASTSTDRGGFDGYTF. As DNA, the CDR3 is TGTGCCAGCACCTCCACGGACAGGGGGGGCTTCGATGGCTACACCTTC.

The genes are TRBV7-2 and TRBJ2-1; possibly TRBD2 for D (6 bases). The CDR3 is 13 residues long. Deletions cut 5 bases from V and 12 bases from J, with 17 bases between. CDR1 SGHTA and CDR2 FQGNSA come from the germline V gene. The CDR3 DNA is TGTGCCAGCAGCCTCGCCCGTTCGGAGGGGCAGTTCTTC. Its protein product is CASSLARSEGQFF.

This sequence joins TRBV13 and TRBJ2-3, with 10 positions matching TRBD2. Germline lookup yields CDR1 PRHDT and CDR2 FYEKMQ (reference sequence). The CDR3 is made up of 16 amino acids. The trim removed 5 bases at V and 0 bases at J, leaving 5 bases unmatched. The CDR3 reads CASSILTSGSTDTQYF. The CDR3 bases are TGTGCCAGCAGCATCTTGACTAGCGGGAGCACAGATACGCAGTATTTT.

The CDR3: CASSLTAGDTGELFF. The DNA for the CDR3 is TGCGCCAGCAGCCTCACAGCGGGAGATACCGGGGAGCTGTTTTTT. The chain has TRBV5-1 and TRBJ2-2; TRBD2 aligns across 8 bases. The germline gives CDR1 SGHRS, CDR2 YFSETQ. The CDR3 runs 15 residues. J lost 5 bases, V lost 4 bases, and 7 bases had no gene match.

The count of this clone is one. The CDR3 region is CATSRGPGFASGSDEQFF. The CDR3 DNA reads as TGTGCCACCAGCAGAGGTCCAGGGTTCGCTAGCGGGAGCGATGAGCAGTTCTTC. The chain joins TRBV15 to TRBJ2-1; TRBD2 aligns across 10 bases. The CDR3 length is 18 residues. Per the germline V gene, CDR1 is LNHNV and CDR2 is YYDKDF (reference sequence). V gave up 1 base and J gave up 8 bases; unmatched junction bases: 14.

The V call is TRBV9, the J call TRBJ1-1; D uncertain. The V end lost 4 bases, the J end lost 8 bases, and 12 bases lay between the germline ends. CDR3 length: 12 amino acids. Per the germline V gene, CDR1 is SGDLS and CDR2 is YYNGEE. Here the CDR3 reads CASSFTFGEAFF. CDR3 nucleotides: TGTGCCAGCAGCTTTACATTCGGGGAAGCTTTCTTT.

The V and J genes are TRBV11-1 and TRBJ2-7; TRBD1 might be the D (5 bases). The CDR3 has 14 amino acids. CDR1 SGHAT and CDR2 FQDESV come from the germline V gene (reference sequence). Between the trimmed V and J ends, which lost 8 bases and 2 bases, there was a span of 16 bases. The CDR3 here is CASASATGPYEQYF. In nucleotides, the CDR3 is TGTGCCAGCGCCTCAGCTACAGGTCCCTACGAGCAGTACTTC. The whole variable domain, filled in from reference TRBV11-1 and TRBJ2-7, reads EAEVAQSPRYKITEKSQAVAFWCDPISGHATLYWYRQILGQGPELLVQFQDESVVDDSQLPKDRFSAERLKGVDSTLKIQPAELGDSAMYLCASASATGPYEQYFGPGTRLTVT.

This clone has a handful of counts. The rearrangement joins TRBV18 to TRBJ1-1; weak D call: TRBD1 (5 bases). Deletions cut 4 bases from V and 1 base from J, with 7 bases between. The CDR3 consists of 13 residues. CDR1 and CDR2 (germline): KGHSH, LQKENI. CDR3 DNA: TGTGCCAGCTCACTACAGGCGAACACTGAAGCTTTCTTT. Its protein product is CASSLQANTEAFF.

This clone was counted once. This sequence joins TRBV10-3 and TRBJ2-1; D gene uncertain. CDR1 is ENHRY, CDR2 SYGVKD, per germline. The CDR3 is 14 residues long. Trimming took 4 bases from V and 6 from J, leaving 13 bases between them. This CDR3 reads CAISAFDTVNEQFF. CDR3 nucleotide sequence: TGTGCCATCAGTGCTTTTGATACTGTCAATGAGCAGTTCTTC.

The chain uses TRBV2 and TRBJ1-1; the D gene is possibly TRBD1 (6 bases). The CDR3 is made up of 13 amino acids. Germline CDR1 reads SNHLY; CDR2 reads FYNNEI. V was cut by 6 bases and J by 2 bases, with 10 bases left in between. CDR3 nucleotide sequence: TGTGCCAGCAGGGCACAGGGCAACACTGAAGCTTTCTTT. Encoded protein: CASRAQGNTEAFF.

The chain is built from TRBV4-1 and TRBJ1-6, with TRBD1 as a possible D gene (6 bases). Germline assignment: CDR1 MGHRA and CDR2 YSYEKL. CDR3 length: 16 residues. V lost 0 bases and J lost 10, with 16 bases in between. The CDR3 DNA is TGCGCCAGCAGCCAAGACTACAGGGCAATGTGGTCACCCCTCCACTTT. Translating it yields CASSQDYRAMWSPLHF.

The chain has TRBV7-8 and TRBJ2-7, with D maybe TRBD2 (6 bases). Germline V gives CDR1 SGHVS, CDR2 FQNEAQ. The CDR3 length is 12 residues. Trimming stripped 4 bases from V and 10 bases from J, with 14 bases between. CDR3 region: CASSSSAGTQYF. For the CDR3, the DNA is TGTGCCAGCAGCTCCTCTGCGGGAACCCAGTACTTC.

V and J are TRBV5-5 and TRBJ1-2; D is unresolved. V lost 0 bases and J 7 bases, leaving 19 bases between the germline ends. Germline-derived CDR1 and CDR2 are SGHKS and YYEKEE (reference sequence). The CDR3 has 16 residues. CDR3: CASSLVGLGGKAGYTF. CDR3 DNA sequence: TGTGCCAGCAGCTTGGTCGGACTAGGAGGGAAGGCTGGCTACACCTTC. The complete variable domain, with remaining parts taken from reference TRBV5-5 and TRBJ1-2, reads DAGVTQSPTHLIKTRGQQVTLRCSPISGHKSVSWYQQVLGQGPQFIFQYYEKEERGRGNFPDRFSARQFPNYSSELNVNALLLGDSALYLCASSLVGLGGKAGYTFGSGTRLTVV.

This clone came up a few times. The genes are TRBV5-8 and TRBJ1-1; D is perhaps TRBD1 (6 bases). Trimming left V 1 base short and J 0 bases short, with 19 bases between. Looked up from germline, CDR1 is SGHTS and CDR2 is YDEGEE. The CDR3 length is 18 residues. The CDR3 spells CASSLLSGGIVMNTEAFF. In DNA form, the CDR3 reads TGTGCCAGCAGCTTGTTGTCGGGGGGCATCGTTATGAACACTGAAGCTTTCTTT.

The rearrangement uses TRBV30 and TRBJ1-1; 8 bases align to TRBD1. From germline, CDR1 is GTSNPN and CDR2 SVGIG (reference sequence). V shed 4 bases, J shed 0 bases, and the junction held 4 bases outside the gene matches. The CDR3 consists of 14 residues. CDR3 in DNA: TGTGCCTGGACAGGGGGCATATTGAACACTGAAGCTTTCTTT. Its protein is CAWTGGILNTEAFF.

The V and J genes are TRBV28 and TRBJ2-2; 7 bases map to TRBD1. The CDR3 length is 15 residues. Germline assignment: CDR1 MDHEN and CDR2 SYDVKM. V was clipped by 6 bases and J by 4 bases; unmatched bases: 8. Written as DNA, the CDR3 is TGTGCCAGCAGCACCTACAGGGGTCGCACCGGGGAGCTGTTTTTT. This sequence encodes CASSTYRGRTGELFF.

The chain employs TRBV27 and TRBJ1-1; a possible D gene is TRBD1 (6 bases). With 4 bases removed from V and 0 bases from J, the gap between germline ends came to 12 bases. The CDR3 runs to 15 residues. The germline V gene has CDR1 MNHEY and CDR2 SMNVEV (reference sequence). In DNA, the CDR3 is TGTGCCAGCAGTTACTTTAAGGGGGTGAACACTGAAGCTTTCTTT. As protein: CASSYFKGVNTEAFF.

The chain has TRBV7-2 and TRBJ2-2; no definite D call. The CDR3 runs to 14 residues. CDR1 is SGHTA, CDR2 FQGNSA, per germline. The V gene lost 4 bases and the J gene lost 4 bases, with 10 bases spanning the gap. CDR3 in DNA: TGTGCCAGCAGCTCCCGGTTCGGCACCGGGGAGCTGTTTTTT. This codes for CASSSRFGTGELFF.

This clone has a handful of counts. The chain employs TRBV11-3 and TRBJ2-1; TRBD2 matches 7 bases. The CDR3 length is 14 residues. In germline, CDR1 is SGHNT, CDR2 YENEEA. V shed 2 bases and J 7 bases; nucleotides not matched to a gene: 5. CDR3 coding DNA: TGTGCCAGCAGCTTAACGGGGGGTTGGAATGAGCAGTTCTTC. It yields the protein CASSLTGGWNEQFF.

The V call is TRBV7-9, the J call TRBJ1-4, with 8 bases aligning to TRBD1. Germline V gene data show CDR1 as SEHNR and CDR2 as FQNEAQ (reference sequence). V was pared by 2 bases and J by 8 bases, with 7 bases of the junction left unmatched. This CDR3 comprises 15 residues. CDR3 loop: CASSLYLDRVEKLFF. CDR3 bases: TGTGCCAGCAGCTTATATCTGGACAGGGTAGAAAAACTGTTTTTT. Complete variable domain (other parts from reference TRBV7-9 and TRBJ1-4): DTGVSQNPRHKITKRGQNVTFRCDPISEHNRLYWYRQTLGQGPEFLTYFQNEAQLEKSRLLSDRFSAERPKGSFSTLEIQRTEQGDSAMYLCASSLYLDRVEKLFFGSGTQLSVL.

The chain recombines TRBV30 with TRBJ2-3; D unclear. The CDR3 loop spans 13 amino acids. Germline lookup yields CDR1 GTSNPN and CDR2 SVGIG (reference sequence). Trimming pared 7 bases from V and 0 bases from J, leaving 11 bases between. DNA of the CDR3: TGTGCCTCCACTCCATCTAGCACAGATACGCAGTATTTT. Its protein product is CASTPSSTDTQYF.